These 15 T cell receptor beta chains share one sample of origin, sequenced in a study of T cells in Graves' hyperthyroidism and ophthalmopathy. TCR beta CDR3 sequences were amplified from RNA transcripts. First-round RT-PCR with HTBI primers amplified the TCR CDR3 region. TCRdb independently ran MiXCR on the multiplex PCR reads; one entry per CDR3 protein. The repertoire holds some 650,000 distinct CDR3 sequences, with approximately 15% as singletons. Sequenced: blood. These receptors all come from a woman in her 40s with Graves' ophthalmopathy.

This clonotype was found many times. V usage is TRBV7-8 and J usage is TRBJ2-7; TRBD1 aligns across 7 bases. The germline V gene encodes CDR1 SGHVS and CDR2 FQNEAQ. The CDR3 is made up of 15 amino acids. With V trimmed by 6 bases and J by 0 bases, 8 bases remained unmatched. In nucleotides, the CDR3 is TGTGCCAGCAGTCGTACAGGGGCCGCCTCCTACGAGCAGTACTTC. This translates into CASSRTGAASYEQYF. Together with reference TRBV7-8 and TRBJ2-7, the CDR3 gives the full variable domain: GAGVSQSPRYKVAKRGQDVALRCDPISGHVSLFWYQQALGQGPEFLTYFQNEAQLDKSGLPSDRFFAERPEGSVSTLKIQRTQQEDSAVYLCASSRTGAASYEQYFGPGTRLTVT.

V gene TRBV7-9 combines with J gene TRBJ1-1, with D hard to call. Germline V gene sequence: CDR1 SEHNR, CDR2 FQNEAQ (reference sequence). There are 15 residues in the CDR3. V was shortened by 0 bases and J by 0 bases, with 8 bases between the two germline ends. The CDR3 sequence: CASSLASVMNTEAFF. CDR3 coding DNA: TGTGCCAGCAGCTTAGCGTCCGTAATGAACACTGAAGCTTTCTTT.

This clonotype was counted only a few times. The CDR3 DNA follows: TGTGCCAGCAGAGACAACAGTGCCCTTGGGGAGACCCAGTACTTC. Translated: CASRDNSALGETQYF. This rearrangement joins TRBV3-1 to TRBJ2-5; unclear D gene. V lost 6 bases, J lost 5 bases, and 19 bases lay in between. The germline gives CDR1 LGHDT, CDR2 YNNKEL (reference sequence). The CDR3 extends over 15 amino acids.

For this clonotype: Possible read error: a much larger clone is one base away. V gene TRBV12-3 or TRBV12-4 combines with J gene TRBJ2-2; 7 bases fit TRBD2. The CDR3 totals 17 residues. J lost 5 bases, V lost 4 bases, and 13 bases had no gene match. CDR3 coding DNA: TGTGCCAGCAGTTCTTCCTCTGGGGGGGAGGGGACCGGGGAGCTGTTTTTT. Translated, it gives CASSSSSGGEGTGELFF.

This clonotype has more than one count but fewer than ten. This chain uses TRBV6-4 with TRBJ2-3; D is unresolved. Per the germline V gene, CDR1 is MRHNA and CDR2 is SNTAGT. This CDR3 has 14 residues. Trimming took off 2 bases at V and 0 bases at J, with 6 bases between the two ends. CDR3 sequence (DNA): TGTGCCAGCAGTGACGGCCCGAGCACAGATACGCAGTATTTT. It codes for CASSDGPSTDTQYF.

The CDR3 loop reads CASAAGTSGYEQYF. For the CDR3, the DNA is TGCGCCAGCGCGGCCGGGACTAGCGGATACGAGCAGTACTTC. This sequence joins TRBV5-1 and TRBJ2-7, with 11 bases lining up with TRBD2. The J segment lost 4 bases and the V segment lost 7 bases, leaving 7 bases of the junction unmatched. CDR1 is SGHRS and CDR2 is YFSETQ in the germline V gene. CDR3 size: 14 residues.

This clonotype was detected only a few times. The chain recombines TRBV7-9 with TRBJ1-2; TRBD1 agrees at 8 bases. Looked up from germline, CDR1 is SEHNR and CDR2 is FQNEAQ (reference sequence). The trim removed 4 bases at V and 0 bases at J, leaving 13 bases unmatched. The CDR3 is 18 amino acids. The CDR3: CASSSLRTGPRANYGYTF. In DNA, the CDR3 is TGTGCCAGCAGCTCCCTCAGGACAGGGCCTCGGGCTAACTATGGCTACACCTTC.

The sample holds many counts of this clonotype. V is TRBV12-3 or TRBV12-4 and J is TRBJ2-3; perhaps D is TRBD1 or TRBD2 (5 bases each). The V and J ends lost 0 bases and 3 bases respectively, with 13 bases between them. The CDR3 spans 16 residues. The CDR3 region has the DNA TGTGCCAGCAGTTTAGCCCGGGACCCTGGTACAGATACGCAGTATTTT. It codes for CASSLARDPGTDTQYF.

The gene calls are TRBV18 and TRBJ2-5, with unresolved D. V was clipped by 0 bases and J by 5 bases, with 10 bases between them. The CDR3 sequence is 14 residues long. Germline V gives CDR1 KGHSH, CDR2 LQKENI. The DNA for the CDR3 is TGTGCCAGCTCACCACCGCCTGGTTCGGAGACCCAGTACTTC. This encodes CASSPPPGSETQYF.

The table lists this clonotype with a count of one. The V call is TRBV6-2 or TRBV6-3, the J call TRBJ2-6, with TRBD1 matching over 10 bases. Germline values: CDR1 MNHEY, CDR2 SVGEGT. The J segment lost 2 bases and the V segment lost 9 bases, leaving 7 bases of the junction unmatched. This CDR3 region has 16 residues. The CDR3 loop is CASLGQGPTGANVLTF. CDR3 nucleotides: TGTGCCAGTTTGGGACAGGGGCCCACTGGGGCCAACGTCCTGACTTTC.

V and J are TRBV25-1 and TRBJ2-4; possibly TRBD1 or TRBD2 for D (5 bases each). V was trimmed by 3 bases and J by 0 bases, leaving 9 bases between them. The length of the CDR3 is 15 residues. Germline values: CDR1 MGHDK, CDR2 SYGVNS. CDR3 nucleotide sequence: TGTGCCAGCAGTGACGGGACGGTAGCCAAAAACATTCAGTACTTC. The encoded protein is CASSDGTVAKNIQYF.

The table lists this clonotype with many counts. The chain carries TRBV27 and TRBJ2-5; TRBD1 matches at 8 bases. The V gene's germline CDR1 is MNHEY and CDR2 SMNVEV (reference sequence). The CDR3 is 15 amino acids. V was clipped by 2 bases and J by 1 base; unmatched bases: 3. In DNA form, the CDR3 reads TGTGCCAGCAGTTTAGCAGGGGGCCTCCAAGAGACCCAGTACTTC. Its protein is CASSLAGGLQETQYF.

This clonotype was counted many times. The J gene is TRBJ1-1, the V gene TRBV20-1; no clear D. This CDR3 is built from 12 residues. V lost 5 bases and J lost 2, with 9 bases in between. Per germline, CDR1 DFQATT and CDR2 SNEGSKA (reference sequence). The CDR3, as DNA: TGCAGTGCTGAGGCATATAACACTGAAGCTTTCTTT. Translated, it gives CSAEAYNTEAFF.

CDR3: CASSWKETQYF. CDR3 nucleotide sequence: TGCGCCAGCAGCTGGAAAGAGACCCAGTACTTC. The V call is TRBV5-1, the J call TRBJ2-5; D ambiguous. CDR3 length equals 11 residues. V lost 3 bases to trimming and J lost 3 bases, with 3 bases between them. Germline V gene lookup returns CDR1 SGHRS and CDR2 YFSETQ.

This clonotype was recorded a few times. The chain employs TRBV12-3 or TRBV12-4 and TRBJ2-1; possibly TRBD1 for D (6 bases). V was cut by 5 bases and J by 8 bases, with 16 bases left in between. The CDR3 sequence is 14 residues long. The CDR3 DNA sequence: TGTGCCAGCAGTACTCGATTACAGGGCGATGAGCAGTTCTTC. Translated, it gives CASSTRLQGDEQFF.